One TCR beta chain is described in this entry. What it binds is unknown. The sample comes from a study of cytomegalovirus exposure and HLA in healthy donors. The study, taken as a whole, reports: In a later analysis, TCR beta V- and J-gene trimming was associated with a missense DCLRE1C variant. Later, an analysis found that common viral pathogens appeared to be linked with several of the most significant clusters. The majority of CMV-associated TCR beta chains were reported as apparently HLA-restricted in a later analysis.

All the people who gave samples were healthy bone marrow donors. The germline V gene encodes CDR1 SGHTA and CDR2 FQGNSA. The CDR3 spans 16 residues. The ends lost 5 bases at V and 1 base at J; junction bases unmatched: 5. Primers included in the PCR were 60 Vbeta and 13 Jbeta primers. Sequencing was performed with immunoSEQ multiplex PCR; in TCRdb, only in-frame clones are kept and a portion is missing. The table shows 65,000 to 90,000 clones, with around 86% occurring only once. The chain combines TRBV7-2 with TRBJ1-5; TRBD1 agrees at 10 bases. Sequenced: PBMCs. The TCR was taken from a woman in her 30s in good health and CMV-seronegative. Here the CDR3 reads CASSPGTGESNQPQHF. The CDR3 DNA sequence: TGTGCCAGCAGCCCGGGGACAGGGGAAAGCAATCAGCCCCAGCATTTT. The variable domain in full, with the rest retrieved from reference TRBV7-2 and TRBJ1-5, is GAGVSQSPSNKVTEKGKDVELRCDPISGHTALYWYRQSLGQGLEFLIYFQGNSAPDKSGLPSDRFSAERTGGSVSTLTIQRTQQEDSAVYLCASSPGTGESNQPQHFGDGTRLSIL.